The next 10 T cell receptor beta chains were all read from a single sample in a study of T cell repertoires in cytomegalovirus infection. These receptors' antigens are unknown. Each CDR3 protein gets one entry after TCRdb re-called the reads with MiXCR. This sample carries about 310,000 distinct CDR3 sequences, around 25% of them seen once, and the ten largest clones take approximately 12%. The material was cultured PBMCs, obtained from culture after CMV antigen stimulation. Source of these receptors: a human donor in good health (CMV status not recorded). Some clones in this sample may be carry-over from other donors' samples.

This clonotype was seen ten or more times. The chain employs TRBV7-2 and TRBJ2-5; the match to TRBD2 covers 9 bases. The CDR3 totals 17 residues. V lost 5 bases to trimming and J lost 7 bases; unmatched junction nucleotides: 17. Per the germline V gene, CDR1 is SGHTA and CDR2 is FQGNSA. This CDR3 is CASSPGRLAGNVGTQYF. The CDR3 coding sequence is TGTGCCAGCAGCCCGGGTCGGCTAGCGGGAAATGTAGGGACCCAGTACTTC.

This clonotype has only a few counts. The CDR3: CASSSETGLYGYTF. The CDR3 bases are TGTGCCAGCAGTTCCGAGACAGGGCTCTATGGCTACACCTTC. V usage is TRBV12-3 or TRBV12-4 and J usage is TRBJ1-2; 7 nucleotides agree with TRBD1. CDR3 size: 14 residues. V gave up 4 bases and J gave up 4 bases; unmatched junction bases: 6.

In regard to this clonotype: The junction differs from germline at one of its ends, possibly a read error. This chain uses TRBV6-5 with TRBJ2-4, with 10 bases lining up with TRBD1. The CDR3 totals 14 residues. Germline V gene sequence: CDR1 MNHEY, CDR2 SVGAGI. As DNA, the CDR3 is TGTGCCAGCAGAAGAAATGGGGGGACAGGGGAGTCCAACTTC. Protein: CASRRNGGTGESNF.

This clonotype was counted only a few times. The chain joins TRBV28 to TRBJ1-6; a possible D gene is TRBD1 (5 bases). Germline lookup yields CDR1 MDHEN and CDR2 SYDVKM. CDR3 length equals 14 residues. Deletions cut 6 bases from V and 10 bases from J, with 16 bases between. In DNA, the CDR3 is TGTGCCAGCAGCCTCCCAGCAGGGTACTCACCCCTCCACTTT. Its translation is CASSLPAGYSPLHF.

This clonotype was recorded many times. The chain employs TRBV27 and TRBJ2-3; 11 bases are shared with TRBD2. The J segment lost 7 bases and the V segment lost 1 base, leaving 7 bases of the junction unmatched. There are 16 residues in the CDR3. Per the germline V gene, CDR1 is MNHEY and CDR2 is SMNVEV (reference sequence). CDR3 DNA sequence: TGTGCCAGCAGTTTATTTGCGGCTAGCGGGAGGTATACGCAGTATTTT. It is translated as CASSLFAASGRYTQYF.

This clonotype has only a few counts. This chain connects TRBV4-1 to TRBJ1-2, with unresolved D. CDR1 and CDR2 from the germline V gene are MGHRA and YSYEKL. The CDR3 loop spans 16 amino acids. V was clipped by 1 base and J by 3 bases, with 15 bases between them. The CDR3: CASSQAIRASDYGYTF. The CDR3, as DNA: TGCGCCAGCAGCCAAGCGATCCGGGCCTCGGACTATGGCTACACCTTC.

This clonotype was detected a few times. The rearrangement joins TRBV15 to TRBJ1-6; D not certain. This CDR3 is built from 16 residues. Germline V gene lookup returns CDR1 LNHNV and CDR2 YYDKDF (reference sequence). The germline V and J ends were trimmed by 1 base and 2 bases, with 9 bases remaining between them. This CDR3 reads CATSRGKAAYNSPLHF. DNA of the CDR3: TGTGCCACCAGCAGAGGGAAGGCGGCCTATAATTCACCCCTCCACTTT.

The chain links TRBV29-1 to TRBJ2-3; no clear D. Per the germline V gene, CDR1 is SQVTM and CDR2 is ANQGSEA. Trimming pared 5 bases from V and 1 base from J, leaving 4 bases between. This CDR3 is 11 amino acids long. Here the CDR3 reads CSVRRTDTQYF. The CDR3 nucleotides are TGCAGCGTTCGCCGCACAGATACGCAGTATTTT.

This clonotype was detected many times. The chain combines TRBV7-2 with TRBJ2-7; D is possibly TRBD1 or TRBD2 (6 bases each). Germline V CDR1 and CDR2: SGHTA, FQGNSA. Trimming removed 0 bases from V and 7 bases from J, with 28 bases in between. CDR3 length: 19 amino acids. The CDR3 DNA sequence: TGTGCCAGCAGCTTAGCGCTCACGGTGAGGGGGGATGGGCTCAGAGAGCAGTACTTC. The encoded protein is CASSLALTVRGDGLREQYF.

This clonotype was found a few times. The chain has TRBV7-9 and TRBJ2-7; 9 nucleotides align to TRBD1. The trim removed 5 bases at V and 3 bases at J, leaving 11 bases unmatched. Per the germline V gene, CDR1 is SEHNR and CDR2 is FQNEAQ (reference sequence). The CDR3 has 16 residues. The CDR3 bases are TGTGCCAGCAGCCCCCCCGGGACAGGGACCTACTACGAGCAGTACTTC. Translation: CASSPPGTGTYYEQYF.